The 9 T cell receptor beta chains below were found in one sample sequenced in a study of CD8 T cells in Susac syndrome. The RNA input was about 0.5 to 1 ug, and it was reverse transcribed with random hexamers. TCRdb re-called the immunoSEQ multiplex PCR reads through MiXCR, storing one row per CDR3 protein. The sample holds 55,000 to 85,000 distinct CDR3 sequences, roughly 95% seen once. Material for sequencing was CD4+ T cells from PBMCs. The receptor set was obtained from a human donor with multiple sclerosis.

This chain connects TRBV27 to TRBJ1-4; no firm D call. Trimming took off 3 bases at V and 2 bases at J, with 10 bases between the two ends. Germline loops: CDR1 MNHEY, CDR2 SMNVEV (reference sequence). The CDR3 has 15 residues. The CDR3 sequence is CASSLRAATNEKLFF. The CDR3 DNA follows: TGTGCCAGCAGTTTGAGGGCAGCGACTAATGAAAAACTGTTTTTT.

V and J are TRBV7-6 and TRBJ2-5; 7 positions match TRBD1. This CDR3 region has 15 residues. CDR1 and CDR2 (germline): SGHVS, FNYEAQ. V trimming: 3 bases; J trimming: 5 bases; junction bases outside the gene matches: 9. The CDR3 DNA is TGTGCCAGCAGCTTGGGACAGAAGGACGGGGAGACCCAGTACTTC. Amino acid sequence: CASSLGQKDGETQYF. Variable domain in full (rest from reference TRBV7-6 and TRBJ2-5): GAGVSQSPRYKVTKRGQDVALRCDPISGHVSLYWYRQALGQGPEFLTYFNYEAQQDKSGLPNDRFSAERPEGSISTLTIQRTEQRDSAMYRCASSLGQKDGETQYFGPGTRLLVL.

The chain links TRBV20-1 to TRBJ2-3; unclear D gene. With 0 bases removed from V and 0 bases from J, the gap between germline ends came to 7 bases. The germline gives CDR1 DFQATT, CDR2 SNEGSKA (reference sequence). This CDR3 region has 14 residues. Written as DNA, the CDR3 is TGCAGTGCTAGAGATGGGCTCAGCACAGATACGCAGTATTTT. This translates into CSARDGLSTDTQYF.

V and J are TRBV4-2 and TRBJ2-7, with TRBD2 as a possible D gene (7 bases). The CDR3 spans 16 residues. With 0 bases removed from V and 2 bases from J, the gap between germline ends came to 14 bases. From germline, CDR1 is LGHNA and CDR2 YNFKEQ. The DNA for the CDR3 is TGTGCCAGCAGCCAAGAAGTGGGGGGGGGCCCCTACGAGCAGTACTTC. It codes for CASSQEVGGGPYEQYF.

The chain uses TRBV4-2 and TRBJ2-6; the D is unclear. V was cut by 0 bases and J by 4 bases, with 10 bases left in between. The CDR3 spans 16 residues. The germline V gene encodes CDR1 LGHNA and CDR2 YNFKEQ. CDR3: CASSQELGWGANVLTF. The CDR3 nucleotides are TGTGCCAGCAGCCAAGAATTAGGTTGGGGGGCCAACGTCCTGACTTTC.

This clonotype was recorded only once. The rearrangement links TRBV4-3 to TRBJ2-1; perhaps TRBD2 as D (6 bases). Trimming left V 2 bases short and J 3 bases short, with 17 bases between. The length of the CDR3 is 17 residues. The germline V gene has CDR1 LGHNA and CDR2 YSLEER. The DNA for the CDR3 is TGCGCCAGCAGCCAAAACTCGATACGGGAGAACTACAATGAGCAGTTCTTC. Amino acid sequence: CASSQNSIRENYNEQFF.

The CDR3 DNA sequence: TGCGCCAGCAGCCAAGGACAGAGGGCCGGAAACACCATATATTTT. Translated, it gives CASSQGQRAGNTIYF. This rearrangement joins TRBV4-3 to TRBJ1-3, with D perhaps matching TRBD1 (5 bases). CDR1 is LGHNA, CDR2 YSLEER, per germline. The CDR3 consists of 15 residues. Trimming removed 1 base at V and 4 bases at J, with 11 bases between.

This rearrangement joins TRBV20-1 to TRBJ2-3, with 7 bases that match TRBD2. Germline trimming cut 1 base from V and 4 bases from J; bases unmatched to any gene: 8. CDR1 and CDR2 from the germline V gene are DFQATT and SNEGSKA (reference sequence). The CDR3 sequence is 15 residues long. The CDR3 bases are TGCAGTGCTAGAGGGACGGCAGCGGGGCCAGATACGCAGTATTTT. Its protein is CSARGTAAGPDTQYF.

The chain employs TRBV7-9 and TRBJ2-1; the match to TRBD2 covers 11 bases. With V trimmed by 5 bases and J by 0 bases, 6 bases remained unmatched. The CDR3 is 17 residues long. Germline V CDR1 and CDR2: SEHNR, FQNEAQ (reference sequence). The CDR3 sequence: CASSRRLAGPSYNEQFF. The DNA for the CDR3 is TGTGCCAGCAGCCGGAGACTAGCGGGGCCCTCCTACAATGAGCAGTTCTTC. Looking up the rest from reference TRBV7-9 and TRBJ2-1 gives the full variable domain: DTGVSQNPRHKITKRGQNVTFRCDPISEHNRLYWYRQTLGQGPEFLTYFQNEAQLEKSRLLSDRFSAERPKGSFSTLEIQRTEQGDSAMYLCASSRRLAGPSYNEQFFGPGTRLTVL.